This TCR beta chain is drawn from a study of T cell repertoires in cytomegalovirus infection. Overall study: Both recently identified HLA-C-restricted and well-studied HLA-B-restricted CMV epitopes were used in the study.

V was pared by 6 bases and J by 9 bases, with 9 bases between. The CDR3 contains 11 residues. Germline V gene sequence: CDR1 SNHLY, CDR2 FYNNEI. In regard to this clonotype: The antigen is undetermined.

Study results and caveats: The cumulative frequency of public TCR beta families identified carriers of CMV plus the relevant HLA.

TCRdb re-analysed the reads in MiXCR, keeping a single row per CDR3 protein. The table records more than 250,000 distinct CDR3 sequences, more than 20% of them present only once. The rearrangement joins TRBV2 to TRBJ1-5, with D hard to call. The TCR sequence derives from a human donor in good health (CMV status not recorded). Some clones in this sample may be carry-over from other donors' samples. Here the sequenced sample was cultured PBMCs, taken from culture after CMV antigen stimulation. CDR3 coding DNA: TGTGCCAGCAGCGTCTTGGGGCCCCAGCATTTT. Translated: CASSVLGPQHF.